Sequencing of this T cell receptor (beta chain) was carried out in a study of control samples from healthy donors and cancer patients. Clones were sequenced by immunoSEQ multiplex PCR, and TCRdb holds only the in-frame ones, with some missing. This sample yields approximately 58,000 clones, of which 75% to 90% are seen a single time; more than 12% belongs to the top ten. The CDR3 runs 15 residues. V dropped 6 bases and J dropped 0 bases, with 13 bases sitting between them. Germline CDR1 MNHEY, CDR2 SMNVEV (reference sequence). The TCR originated in a man aged 55 to 69 with head and neck cancer. The V and J genes are TRBV27 and TRBJ2-3; D is unclear. Sequencing was carried out using PBMCs. CDR3 residues: CASRGRLGSTDTQYF. The CDR3 nucleotides are TGTGCCAGCAGGGGTCGTTTGGGGAGCACAGATACGCAGTATTTT.